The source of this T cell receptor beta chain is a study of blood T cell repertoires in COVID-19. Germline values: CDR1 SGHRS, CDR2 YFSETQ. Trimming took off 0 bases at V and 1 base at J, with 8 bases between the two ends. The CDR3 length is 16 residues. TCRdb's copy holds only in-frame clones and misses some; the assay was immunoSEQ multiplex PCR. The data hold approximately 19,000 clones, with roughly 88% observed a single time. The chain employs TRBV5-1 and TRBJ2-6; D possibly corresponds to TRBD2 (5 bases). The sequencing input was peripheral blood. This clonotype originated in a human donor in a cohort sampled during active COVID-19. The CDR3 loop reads CASSLVSASGANVLTF. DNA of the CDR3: TGCGCCAGCAGCTTGGTTAGCGCTTCTGGGGCCAACGTCCTGACTTTC.